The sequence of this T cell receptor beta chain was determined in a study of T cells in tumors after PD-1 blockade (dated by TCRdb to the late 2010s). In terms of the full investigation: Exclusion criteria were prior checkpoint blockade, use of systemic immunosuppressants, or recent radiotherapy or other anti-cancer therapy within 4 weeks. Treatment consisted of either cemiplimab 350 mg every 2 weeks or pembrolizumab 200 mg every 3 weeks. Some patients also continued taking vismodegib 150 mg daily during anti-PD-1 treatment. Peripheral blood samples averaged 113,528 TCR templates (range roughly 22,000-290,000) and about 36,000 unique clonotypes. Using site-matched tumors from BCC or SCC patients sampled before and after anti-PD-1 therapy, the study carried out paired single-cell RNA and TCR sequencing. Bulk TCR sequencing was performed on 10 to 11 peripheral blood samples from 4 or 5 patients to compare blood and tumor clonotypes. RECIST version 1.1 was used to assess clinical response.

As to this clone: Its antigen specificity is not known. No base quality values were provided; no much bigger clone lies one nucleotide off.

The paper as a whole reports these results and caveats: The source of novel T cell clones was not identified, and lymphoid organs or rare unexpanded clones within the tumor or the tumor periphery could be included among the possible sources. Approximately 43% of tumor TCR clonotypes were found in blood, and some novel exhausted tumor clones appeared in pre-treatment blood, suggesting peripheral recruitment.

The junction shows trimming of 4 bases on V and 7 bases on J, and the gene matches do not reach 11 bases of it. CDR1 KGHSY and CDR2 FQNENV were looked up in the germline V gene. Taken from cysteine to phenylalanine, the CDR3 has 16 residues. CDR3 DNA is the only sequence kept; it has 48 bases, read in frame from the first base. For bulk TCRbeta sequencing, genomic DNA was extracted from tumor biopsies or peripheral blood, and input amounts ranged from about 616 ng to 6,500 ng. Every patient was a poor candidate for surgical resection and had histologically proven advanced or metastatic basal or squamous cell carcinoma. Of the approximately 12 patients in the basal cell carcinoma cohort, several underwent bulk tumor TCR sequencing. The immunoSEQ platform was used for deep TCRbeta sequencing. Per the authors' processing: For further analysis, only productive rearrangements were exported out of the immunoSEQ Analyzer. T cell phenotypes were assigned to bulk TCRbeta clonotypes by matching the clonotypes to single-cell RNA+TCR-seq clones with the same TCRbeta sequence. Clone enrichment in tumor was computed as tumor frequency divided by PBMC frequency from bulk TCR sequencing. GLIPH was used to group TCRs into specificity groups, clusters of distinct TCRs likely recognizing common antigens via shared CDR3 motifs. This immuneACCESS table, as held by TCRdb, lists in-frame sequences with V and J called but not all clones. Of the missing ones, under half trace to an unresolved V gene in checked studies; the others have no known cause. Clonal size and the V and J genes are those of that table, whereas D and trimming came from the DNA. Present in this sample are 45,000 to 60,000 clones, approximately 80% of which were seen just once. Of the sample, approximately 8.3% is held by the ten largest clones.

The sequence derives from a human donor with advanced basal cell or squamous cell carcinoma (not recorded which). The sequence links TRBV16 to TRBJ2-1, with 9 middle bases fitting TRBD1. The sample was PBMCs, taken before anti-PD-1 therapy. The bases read TGTGCCAGCAGCCCGGAAACAGGGGGCGCGGGTAATGAGCAGTTCTTC. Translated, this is CASSPETGGAGNEQFF. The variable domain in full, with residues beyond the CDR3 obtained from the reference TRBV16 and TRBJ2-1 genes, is GEEVAQTPKHLVRGEGQKAKLYCAPIKGHSYVFWYQQVLKNEFKFLISFQNENVFDETGMPKERFSAKCLPNSPCSLEIQATKLEDSAVYFCASSPETGGAGNEQFFGPGTRLTVL.